Listed here are 31 T cell receptor beta chains from one sample, sequenced in a study of spatial heterogeneity in lung cancer. Study conclusions and caveats: Counts of expanded alpha and beta TCRs within tumors tracked the tumor nonsynonymous mutation count.

From the 5' RACE reads, TCRdb called clonotypes with MiXCR, one entry per CDR3 protein. The table lists over 1,500 distinct CDR3 sequences, about 6.4% of them singletons, with about 61% in the top ten. Their target antigens are unknown. The time point is: sample taken at primary tumor resection. The starting material was lung tumor tissue, obtained at surgery. The receptors were sampled from a female donor with early-stage non-small cell lung cancer.

By share, this clonotype counts as medium-sized (0.01 to 0.1%). CDR3 DNA: TGTGCCAGTAGTATCCGGACAGGTCTAAGCCAGCCCCAGCATTTT. It translates to CASSIRTGLSQPQHF. V is TRBV19 and J is TRBJ1-5; 7 nucleotides line up with TRBD1. Germline-derived CDR1 and CDR2 are LNHDA and SQIVND (reference sequence). The CDR3 covers 15 residues. V was pared by 3 bases and J by 7 bases, with 9 bases of the junction left unmatched.

This clonotype rates as medium-sized. This sequence joins TRBV20-1 and TRBJ1-1; the D gene is possibly TRBD1 (5 bases). Trimming pared 0 bases from V and 1 base from J, leaving 12 bases between. The CDR3 has 15 amino acids. The germline gives CDR1 DFQATT, CDR2 SNEGSKA (reference sequence). The CDR3 loop reads CSARDHGGENTEAFF. CDR3 coding DNA: TGCAGTGCTAGAGATCACGGAGGGGAGAACACTGAAGCTTTCTTT.

This clonotype is labeled as medium-sized. The chain links TRBV10-3 to TRBJ1-2, with a possible D match to TRBD1 (5 bases). This CDR3 comprises 15 residues. Trimming stripped 10 bases from V and 0 bases from J, with 18 bases between. Germline V lookup: CDR1 ENHRY, CDR2 SYGVKD. CDR3 nucleotide sequence: TGTGCCACCGAGACGCAAGGGGCCACTAACTATGGCTACACCTTC. It encodes CATETQGATNYGYTF.

By share, this clonotype counts as medium-sized. The chain joins TRBV6-2 or TRBV6-3 to TRBJ1-4; D is ambiguous. From germline, CDR1 is MNHEY and CDR2 SVGEGT. This CDR3 is built from 16 residues. Deletions cut 2 bases from V and 2 bases from J, with 12 bases between. CDR3 region: CASSYRSGETNEKLFF. The CDR3 DNA reads as TGTGCCAGCAGTTACCGGAGCGGAGAGACTAATGAAAAACTGTTTTTT.

By share of the sample, this clonotype is medium-sized (0.01 to 0.1%). The chain has TRBV29-1 and TRBJ2-5; TRBD1 matches at 9 bases. This CDR3 contains 14 residues. The V and J ends lost 4 bases and 4 bases, in that order; junction bases with no gene match: 7. Per germline, CDR1 SQVTM and CDR2 ANQGSEA. CDR3 loop: CSVVEDRGTETQYF. In nucleotides, the CDR3 is TGCAGCGTTGTGGAGGACAGGGGTACAGAGACCCAGTACTTC.

This clonotype was detected many times. The chain links TRBV5-1 to TRBJ2-7, with a weak D call TRBD2 (5 bases). Trimming removed 0 bases from V and 1 base from J, with 11 bases in between. CDR3 size: 15 residues. CDR1 and CDR2 from the germline V gene are SGHRS and YFSETQ. The CDR3 sequence is CASSLATPGSYEQYF. DNA of the CDR3: TGCGCCAGCAGCTTGGCCACGCCGGGGTCCTACGAGCAGTACTTC. Full variable domain (missing parts from reference TRBV5-1 and TRBJ2-7): KAGVTQTPRYLIKTRGQQVTLSCSPISGHRSVSWYQQTPGQGLQFLFEYFSETQRNKGNFPGRFSGRQFSNSRSEMNVSTLELGDSALYLCASSLATPGSYEQYFGPGTRLTVT.

The chain joins TRBV24-1 to TRBJ2-3; the D is unclear. Trimming took off 7 bases at V and 6 bases at J, with 13 bases between the two ends. Germline V CDR1 and CDR2: KGHDR, SFDVKD. The CDR3 has 13 residues. CDR3 loop: CATRADAWDTQYF. The CDR3 DNA is TGTGCCACCAGGGCGGACGCGTGGGATACGCAGTATTTT.

The chain has TRBV28 and TRBJ2-7, with TRBD1 matching over 7 bases. CDR3 length: 11 residues. V shed 7 bases and J 11 bases; nucleotides not matched to a gene: 8. Per germline, CDR1 MDHEN and CDR2 SYDVKM. This CDR3 is CASTNPGQKYF. CDR3 coding DNA: TGTGCCAGCACCAACCCGGGACAGAAGTACTTC. The variable domain in full, completed from reference TRBV28 and TRBJ2-7, reads DVKVTQSSRYLVKRTGEKVFLECVQDMDHENMFWYRQDPGLGLRLIYFSYDVKMKEKGDIPEGYSVSREKKERFSLILESASTNQTSMYLCASTNPGQKYFGPGTRLTVT.

Many counts were recorded for this clonotype. The rearrangement uses TRBV12-3 or TRBV12-4 and TRBJ2-2; D call uncertain. Trimming removed 3 bases from V and 4 bases from J, with 6 bases in between. This CDR3 comprises 13 residues. Written as DNA, the CDR3 is TGTGCCAGCAGTTTTCTCCCCACCGGGGAGCTGTTTTTT. Encoded protein: CASSFLPTGELFF.

Judged by abundance, this clonotype is medium-sized (0.01 to 0.1%). J is TRBJ2-7 and V is TRBV29-1, with D uncertain. Germline V gives CDR1 SQVTM, CDR2 ANQGSEA. The CDR3 has 11 amino acids. V gave up 2 bases and J gave up 5 bases, with 7 bases separating them. This chain's CDR3 is CSVEMGNEQYF. The CDR3, as DNA: TGCAGCGTTGAAATGGGAAACGAGCAGTACTTC.

This clonotype was detected a few times. The chain has TRBV7-2 and TRBJ1-2; 7 bases align to TRBD1. The V gene's germline CDR1 is SGHTA and CDR2 FQGNSA. The CDR3 runs to 14 residues. Losses at the gene ends were 0 bases for V and 2 bases for J; bases not matched to a gene: 0. The CDR3 sequence is CASSLATGNYGYTF. In DNA form, the CDR3 reads TGTGCCAGCAGCTTAGCGACAGGGAACTATGGCTACACCTTC.

This clonotype was observed a few times. The chain is built from TRBV2 and TRBJ2-5; possible D gene TRBD1, 6 bases. The CDR3 is 13 amino acids. The V gene's germline CDR1 is SNHLY and CDR2 FYNNEI. The ends were cut back, 7 bases at V and 2 bases at J, with 11 bases in the middle. The DNA of the CDR3 is TGTGCCAGCAACTTAGACAGGCAAGAGACCCAGTACTTC. This codes for CASNLDRQETQYF. The full variable domain, its missing parts supplied by reference TRBV2 and TRBJ2-5, is EPEVTQTPSHQVTQMGQEVILRCVPISNHLYFYWYRQILGQKVEFLVSFYNNEISEKSEIFDDQFSVERPDGSNFTLKIRSTKLEDSAMYFCASNLDRQETQYFGPGTRLLVL.

Judged by abundance, this clonotype is medium-sized. CDR3 sequence: CASSFGQGYNYGYTF. The CDR3 DNA reads as TGTGCCAGCAGCTTCGGTCAGGGCTATAACTATGGCTACACCTTC. The chain employs TRBV7-9 and TRBJ1-2, with D possibly TRBD1 on 5 matching bases. The length of the CDR3 is 15 residues. V was pared by 3 bases and J by 1 base, with 12 bases between. Germline CDR1 reads SEHNR; CDR2 reads FQNEAQ (reference sequence).

The V gene is TRBV12-3 or TRBV12-4, the J gene TRBJ1-5; unclear D gene. V was pared by 4 bases and J by 7 bases, with 14 bases between. The CDR3 sequence is 14 residues long. The CDR3 protein is CASSSVLREQPQHF. The CDR3 nucleotides are TGTGCCAGCAGTTCGGTCTTGAGGGAACAGCCCCAGCATTTT.

This clonotype is medium-sized. The CDR3 reads CASFRLKSGGANTEAFF. CDR3 bases: TGTGCCAGCTTCCGTTTAAAATCAGGGGGTGCGAACACTGAAGCTTTCTTT. The gene calls are TRBV18 and TRBJ1-1, with TRBD1 matching over 7 bases. This CDR3 is built from 17 residues. In germline, CDR1 is KGHSH, CDR2 LQKENI. The V and J ends lost 7 bases and 1 base, in that order; junction bases with no gene match: 15.

This clonotype is labeled as medium-sized (0.01 to 0.1%). The chain links TRBV11-2 to TRBJ2-3, with 9 bases aligning to TRBD1. The germline V gene has CDR1 SGHAT and CDR2 FQNNGV. The CDR3 consists of 16 residues. With 3 bases clipped from V and 6 bases from J, the junction kept 10 bases outside the gene matches. DNA of the CDR3: TGTGCCAGCAGCTTCCGCCCGGGACAGGGCTCGGATACGCAGTATTTT. It encodes CASSFRPGQGSDTQYF.

This clonotype showed up just a few times. The chain couples TRBV20-1 to TRBJ2-7, with a tentative D call TRBD1 (7 bases). V lost 4 bases to trimming and J lost 2 bases, with 12 bases between them. The CDR3 is made up of 13 amino acids. CDR1 DFQATT and CDR2 SNEGSKA come from the germline V gene (reference sequence). The CDR3 loop reads CSANGGQTYEQYF. The CDR3 DNA sequence: TGCAGTGCTAACGGGGGACAGACCTACGAGCAGTACTTC.

This clonotype is labeled medium-sized (0.01 to 0.1%). The chain carries TRBV5-1 and TRBJ1-6; possibly TRBD1 for D (6 bases). Germline lookup yields CDR1 SGHRS and CDR2 YFSETQ. The CDR3 is 16 amino acids. V was trimmed by 3 bases and J by 5 bases, leaving 15 bases between them. For the CDR3, the DNA is TGCGCCAGCAGCTCGGGGGCCGGAGGGGATAATTCACCCCTCCACTTT. Protein: CASSSGAGGDNSPLHF.

Sample share makes this clonotype medium-sized. The chain uses TRBV18 and TRBJ1-3; D is unclear. Looked up from germline, CDR1 is KGHSH and CDR2 is LQKENI. V was clipped by 0 bases and J by 7 bases, with 4 bases between them. CDR3 length: 12 amino acids. The CDR3 protein is CASSPPENTIYF. The CDR3 coding sequence is TGTGCCAGCTCACCACCGGAGAACACCATATATTTT.

This clonotype was recorded many times. The V call is TRBV25-1, the J call TRBJ2-7, with 8 bases matching TRBD2. J gave up 3 bases and V 3 bases, and 1 base lay outside the gene matches. Germline CDR1 MGHDK, CDR2 SYGVNS. The CDR3 has 13 residues. The CDR3 coding sequence is TGTGCCAGCAGTGATAGCGGGAACTACGAGCAGTACTTC. Encoded protein: CASSDSGNYEQYF.

This clonotype is medium-sized in the sample. This rearrangement joins TRBV11-2 to TRBJ2-5, with 15 bases identical to TRBD2. The germline gives CDR1 SGHAT, CDR2 FQNNGV. The CDR3 sequence is 15 residues long. J gave up 5 bases and V 5 bases, and 3 bases lay outside the gene matches. The CDR3 loop reads CASSPGTSGRETQYF. DNA of the CDR3: TGTGCCAGCAGCCCGGGGACTAGCGGGAGGGAGACCCAGTACTTC.

In this sample, this clonotype turned up many times. This chain links TRBV20-1 with TRBJ2-7; 12 positions match TRBD1. J lost 4 bases, V lost 6 bases, and 7 bases had no gene match. Germline loops: CDR1 DFQATT, CDR2 SNEGSKA (reference sequence). The CDR3 runs to 14 residues. The CDR3 sequence: CSADGDRGLYEQYF. CDR3 coding DNA: TGCAGTGCCGACGGGGACAGGGGGCTTTACGAGCAGTACTTC.

The chain recombines TRBV6-5 with TRBJ2-5, with unresolved D. The length of the CDR3 is 13 residues. Germline CDR1 is MNHEY and CDR2 is SVGAGI. V was cut by 5 bases and J by 4 bases, with 11 bases left in between. The CDR3 sequence: CASSQLSAETQYF. CDR3 nucleotide sequence: TGTGCCAGCAGTCAGCTTTCGGCAGAGACCCAGTACTTC.

This clonotype is large by share. The V gene is TRBV7-9, the J gene TRBJ1-1, with D perhaps TRBD1 (5 bases). The V gene lost 3 bases and the J gene lost 4 bases, with 12 bases spanning the gap. The germline CDR1 and CDR2 sequences are SEHNR and FQNEAQ (reference sequence). CDR3 length: 14 amino acids. CDR3 DNA sequence: TGTGCCAGCAGCTTTGTGGAGGGACTCACTGAAGCTTTCTTT. This encodes CASSFVEGLTEAFF.

In its sample, this clonotype ranks as medium-sized. The CDR3 reads CATSLRGGETQYF. The CDR3 nucleotides are TGTGCCACCTCCTTGAGGGGAGGCGAGACCCAGTACTTC. This chain joins TRBV7-2 and TRBJ2-5; possible D gene TRBD2, 6 bases. The CDR3 runs 13 residues. V lost 10 bases to trimming and J lost 5 bases, with 17 bases between them. Germline values: CDR1 SGHTA, CDR2 FQGNSA.

This clonotype is medium-sized. This chain links TRBV5-1 with TRBJ2-3; D remains unclear. V lost 6 bases to trimming and J lost 2 bases, with 13 bases between them. CDR3 length: 14 amino acids. Germline loops: CDR1 SGHRS, CDR2 YFSETQ. This CDR3 reads CASTIRSSTDTQYF. CDR3 in DNA: TGCGCCAGCACCATCAGGTCCTCCACAGATACGCAGTATTTT.

This clonotype was recorded at least ten times. The rearrangement joins TRBV3-1 to TRBJ2-5, with 9 nucleotides matching TRBD2. V was clipped by 7 bases and J by 7 bases; unmatched bases: 10. The germline V gene has CDR1 LGHDT and CDR2 YNNKEL (reference sequence). The CDR3 has 14 amino acids. CDR3 DNA sequence: TGTGCCAGCATCGCTAGCGGGGCGAAAGGGACCCAGTACTTC. It specifies CASIASGAKGTQYF.

This clonotype rates as medium-sized. The chain joins TRBV10-3 to TRBJ1-2, with 7 bases matching TRBD1. V lost 0 bases, J lost 4 bases, and 5 bases stayed unmatched. CDR1 is ENHRY, CDR2 SYGVKD, per germline. The CDR3 has 15 amino acids. The CDR3 DNA follows: TGTGCCATCAGTGAGTCGGGACAGTTTCTCTATGGCTACACCTTC. It encodes CAISESGQFLYGYTF.

This clonotype is medium-sized in the sample. The V call is TRBV10-3, the J call TRBJ1-6; maybe TRBD1 (5 bases). Germline V lookup: CDR1 ENHRY, CDR2 SYGVKD. The V gene lost 0 bases and the J gene lost 0 bases, with 18 bases spanning the gap. The CDR3 spans 20 residues. The CDR3 bases are TGTGCCATCAGTGAGTCGATGGACACGCTATCTTTCTCCTATAATTCACCCCTCCACTTT. Translated: CAISESMDTLSFSYNSPLHF.

In its sample, this clonotype ranks as medium-sized. This chain connects TRBV29-1 to TRBJ1-2; 11 bases are shared with TRBD1. This CDR3 is built from 13 residues. Germline V gives CDR1 SQVTM, CDR2 ANQGSEA. The V gene end was trimmed by 3 bases and the J gene end by 8 bases; junction bases not matched to a gene: 5. The CDR3 DNA is TGCAGCGTTGATCCGGGACAGGGGGGCGGCTACACCTTC. It yields the protein CSVDPGQGGGYTF.

This clonotype has just a few counts. The chain is built from TRBV15 and TRBJ2-2; TRBD2 might be the D (5 bases). The CDR3 is 15 residues long. CDR1 is LNHNV and CDR2 is YYDKDF in the germline V gene (reference sequence). Trimming left V 5 bases short and J 5 bases short, with 15 bases between. The CDR3 DNA is TGTGCCACCAGCGCCGGGATAAGGTCGACCGGGGAGCTGTTTTTT. This translates into CATSAGIRSTGELFF.